This entry concerns a single T cell receptor (beta chain). The V gene end was trimmed by 1 base and the J gene end by 2 bases; junction bases not matched to a gene: 10. Per germline, CDR1 MNHNS and CDR2 SASEGT. The length of the CDR3 is 18 residues. The sample originates from a study of shared clonotypes between healthy human individuals. The protocol was immunoSEQ multiplex PCR, while the TCRdb copy is restricted to in-frame clones and leaves out a portion. The sample contains about 490,000 clones, around 79% of which appear only once. V gene TRBV6-1 combines with J gene TRBJ2-5; 10 positions agree with TRBD2. This clonotype was sampled from a middle-aged woman in good health. Some clones in this sample may be carry-over from other donors' samples. The sequenced sample was PBMCs. The CDR3 region is CASSEDLAGAFGQETQYF. CDR3 nucleotide sequence: TGTGCCAGCAGTGAAGATCTAGCGGGAGCGTTTGGACAAGAGACCCAGTACTTC.